A single sample is the source of the 12 T cell receptor beta chains below, sequenced in a study of T cell responses to AZD1222 COVID-19 vaccine. The method was immunoSEQ multiplex PCR; TCRdb's version includes in-frame clones alone and lacks a portion of them. The repertoire holds tens of thousands of clones, with approximately 84% as singletons. The sequencing used peripheral blood, collected on day 0 of AZD1222 vaccination. The receptors derive from an adult in good health.

This chain connects TRBV5-4 to TRBJ1-2, with D unclear. This CDR3 region has 13 residues. Per germline, CDR1 SGHNT and CDR2 YYREEE (reference sequence). Trimming pared 3 bases from V and 4 bases from J, leaving 10 bases between. The CDR3 region is CASSSGNLYGYTF. For the CDR3, the DNA is TGTGCCAGCAGCTCAGGAAATCTCTATGGCTACACCTTC.

This clone has just a few counts. Different DNA sequences within this sample yield the same CDR3. The chain is built from TRBV4-2 and TRBJ2-1, with D perhaps matching TRBD2 (7 bases). This CDR3 comprises 15 residues. V lost 0 bases and J 5 bases, leaving 11 bases between the germline ends. The germline gives CDR1 LGHNA, CDR2 YNFKEQ. The CDR3 sequence: CASSQDAGAHNEQFF. Written as DNA, the CDR3 is TGTGCCAGCAGCCAAGACGCGGGGGCCCACAATGAGCAGTTCTTC.

The V gene is TRBV5-1, the J gene TRBJ2-1; TRBD1 or TRBD2 may be the D gene (7 bases each). Germline V CDR1 and CDR2: SGHRS, YFSETQ. The CDR3 runs to 15 residues. The V end lost 3 bases, the J end lost 5 bases, and 15 bases lay between the germline ends. The CDR3 region has the DNA TGCGCCAGCAGCTCTCGGGGGGACAGCAACAATGAGCAGTTCTTC. Translating it yields CASSSRGDSNNEQFF.

CDR3 residues: CASSLGGGRPFF. For the CDR3, the DNA is TGTGCCAGCAGCTTAGGGGGAGGGAGGCCTTTCTTT. The V call is TRBV7-9, the J call TRBJ1-1; D not certain. Germline CDR1 and CDR2: SEHNR and FQNEAQ (reference sequence). CDR3 length: 12 residues. V was pared by 1 base and J by 12 bases, with 12 bases between.

The chain uses TRBV3-1 (or the pseudogene TRBV3-2) and TRBJ2-3; no firm D call. CDR3 length: 15 amino acids. V lost 0 bases, J lost 5 bases, and 12 bases lay in between. CDR1 and CDR2 from the germline V gene are LGHDT and YNNKEL (reference sequence). CDR3 loop: CASSQDRPAVDTQYF. The CDR3 coding sequence is TGTGCCAGCAGCCAAGACAGGCCGGCGGTAGATACGCAGTATTTT.

V is TRBV18 and J is TRBJ1-1, with D hard to call. CDR1 is KGHSH and CDR2 is LQKENI in the germline V gene. V dropped 6 bases and J dropped 1 base, with 12 bases sitting between them. The CDR3 loop spans 14 amino acids. The CDR3 reads CASSGGPGNTEAFF. For the CDR3, the DNA is TGTGCCAGCTCCGGAGGGCCGGGGAACACTGAAGCTTTCTTT.

This clone was recorded once. The genes are TRBV5-1 and TRBJ2-2; D gene unclear. The germline V and J ends were trimmed by 3 bases and 4 bases, with 7 bases remaining between them. The germline V gene has CDR1 SGHRS and CDR2 YFSETQ. The CDR3 totals 13 residues. The CDR3 spells CASSSTSTGELFF. CDR3 DNA: TGCGCCAGCAGCTCTACCTCCACCGGGGAGCTGTTTTTT.

This clone was detected only a few times. The chain combines TRBV6-6 with TRBJ2-6; 10 bases are shared with TRBD1. The junction had 3 bases not matched to a gene; V was cut back by 6 bases and J by 1 base. This CDR3 region has 16 residues. The germline V gene encodes CDR1 MNHNY and CDR2 SVGAGI (reference sequence). CDR3 loop: CASRDRGASGANVLTF. CDR3 DNA sequence: TGTGCCAGCAGGGACAGGGGGGCATCTGGGGCCAACGTCCTGACTTTC.

The chain recombines TRBV6-6 with TRBJ1-2; D is undetermined. The CDR3 contains 13 residues. V lost 0 bases and J lost 7, with 9 bases in between. Germline lookup yields CDR1 MNHNY and CDR2 SVGAGI (reference sequence). The DNA of the CDR3 is TGTGCCAGCAGTTACTCGACTGGGATTGGCTACACCTTC. This codes for CASSYSTGIGYTF.

The chain couples TRBV6-1 to TRBJ2-7, with 10 bases identical to TRBD2. From germline, CDR1 is MNHNS and CDR2 SASEGT. The CDR3 is 16 amino acids. The V and J ends lost 3 bases and 0 bases, in that order; junction bases with no gene match: 5. CDR3 DNA sequence: TGTGCCAGCAGTGACCTAGCGGGGGTGAGCTCCTACGAGCAGTACTTC. It is translated as CASSDLAGVSSYEQYF.

The chain uses TRBV5-1 and TRBJ2-5, with D uncertain. The germline CDR1 and CDR2 sequences are SGHRS and YFSETQ. V dropped 5 bases and J dropped 3 bases, with 5 bases sitting between them. This CDR3 is built from 11 residues. The CDR3 DNA reads TGCGCCAGCAGGCAAGAAGAGACCCAGTACTTC. This encodes CASRQEETQYF.

This clone was seen a single time. In DNA, the CDR3 is TGTGCCAGCAGCGTAGGCAGTGGCTACACCTTC. Translated: CASSVGSGYTF. The rearrangement joins TRBV9 to TRBJ1-2; D is unresolved. The CDR3 has 11 residues. Looked up from germline, CDR1 is SGDLS and CDR2 is YYNGEE. V shed 0 bases and J shed 7 bases, with 4 bases lying between them.